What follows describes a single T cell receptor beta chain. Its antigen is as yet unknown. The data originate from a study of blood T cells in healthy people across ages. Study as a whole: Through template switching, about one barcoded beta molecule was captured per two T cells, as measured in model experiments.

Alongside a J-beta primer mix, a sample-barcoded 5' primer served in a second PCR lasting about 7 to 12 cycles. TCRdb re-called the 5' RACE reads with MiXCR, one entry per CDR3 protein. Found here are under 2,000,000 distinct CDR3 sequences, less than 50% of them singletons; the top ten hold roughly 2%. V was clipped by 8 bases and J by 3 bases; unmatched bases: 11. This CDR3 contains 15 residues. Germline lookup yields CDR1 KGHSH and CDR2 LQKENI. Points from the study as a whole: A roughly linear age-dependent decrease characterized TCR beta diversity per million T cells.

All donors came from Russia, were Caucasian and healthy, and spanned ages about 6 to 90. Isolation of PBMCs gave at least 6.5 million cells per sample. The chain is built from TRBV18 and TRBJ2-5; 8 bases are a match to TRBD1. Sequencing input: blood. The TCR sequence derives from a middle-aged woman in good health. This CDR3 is CASPSGTGTKETQYF. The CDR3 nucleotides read TGTGCCAGCCCTTCCGGGACAGGTACAAAAGAGACCCAGTACTTC.